One T cell receptor beta chain is described in this entry. These data originate in a study of T cell responses to AZD1222 COVID-19 vaccine. The CDR3 sequence is 15 residues long. Germline loops: CDR1 SEHNR, CDR2 FQNEAQ (reference sequence). V was pared by 5 bases and J by 2 bases, with 16 bases between. Using immunoSEQ multiplex PCR, the repertoire was profiled, and TCRdb retains in-frame clones only, with some absent. The sample records tens of thousands of clones, approximately 88% being singletons. This specimen was peripheral blood, taken on day 0 of AZD1222 vaccination. The V and J genes are TRBV7-9 and TRBJ2-7; D may be TRBD1 (6 bases). The TCR was taken from an adult in good health. CDR3: CASSNRDTATYEQYF. The DNA for the CDR3 is TGTGCCAGCAGCAACCGGGACACAGCTACCTACGAGCAGTACTTC. Combining the CDR3 with reference TRBV7-9 and TRBJ2-7 gives the whole variable domain DTGVSQNPRHKITKRGQNVTFRCDPISEHNRLYWYRQTLGQGPEFLTYFQNEAQLEKSRLLSDRFSAERPKGSFSTLEIQRTEQGDSAMYLCASSNRDTATYEQYFGPGTRLTVT.